This passage covers 23 T cell receptor beta chains from one sample sequenced in a study of OX40 agonist ivuxolimab in advanced cancers. Generated by immunoSEQ multiplex PCR, the TCRdb table keeps only in-frame clones and is missing some. The sample includes roughly 150,000 clones, roughly 94% of them seen just once. Sequencing was performed on CD4+ or CD8+ T cells sorted from blood, taken in a trial of the OX40 agonist ivuxolimab. Receptors were obtained from an adult with an advanced solid tumor such as melanoma, head and neck, liver or kidney cancer.

The genes are TRBV18 and TRBJ2-5, with 9 bases lining up with TRBD2. J gave up 2 bases and V 0 bases, and 7 bases lay outside the gene matches. The CDR3 extends over 17 amino acids. The V gene's germline CDR1 is KGHSH and CDR2 LQKENI. CDR3 nucleotides: TGTGCCAGCTCACCACCCACGACTAGCGGTTCTCAAGAGACCCAGTACTTC. Amino acids: CASSPPTTSGSQETQYF.

The V gene is TRBV7-2, the J gene TRBJ2-3; 8 nucleotides align to TRBD2. The V segment lost 4 bases and the J segment 4 bases; nucleotides outside the gene matches: 7. The V gene's germline CDR1 is SGHTA and CDR2 FQGNSA. The CDR3 runs to 15 residues. CDR3 in amino acids: CASSSGLGVADTQYF. CDR3 DNA sequence: TGTGCCAGCAGCTCGGGACTAGGGGTAGCAGATACGCAGTATTTT. Together with reference TRBV7-2 and TRBJ2-3, the CDR3 gives the full variable domain: GAGVSQSPSNKVTEKGKDVELRCDPISGHTALYWYRQSLGQGLEFLIYFQGNSAPDKSGLPSDRFSAERTGGSVSTLTIQRTQQEDSAVYLCASSSGLGVADTQYFGPGTRLTVL.

This sequence joins TRBV7-2 and TRBJ2-7; D unresolved. The germline V gene has CDR1 SGHTA and CDR2 FQGNSA. This CDR3 has 12 amino acids. V was trimmed by 3 bases and J by 1 base, leaving 4 bases between them. The CDR3 is CASSFVSYEQYF. CDR3 in DNA: TGTGCCAGCAGCTTTGTTTCCTACGAGCAGTACTTC. Full variable domain (missing parts from reference TRBV7-2 and TRBJ2-7): GAGVSQSPSNKVTEKGKDVELRCDPISGHTALYWYRQSLGQGLEFLIYFQGNSAPDKSGLPSDRFSAERTGGSVSTLTIQRTQQEDSAVYLCASSFVSYEQYFGPGTRLTVT.

This clone has a single count. The chain has TRBV11-2 and TRBJ1-5; the D gene is possibly TRBD1 (5 bases). CDR1 and CDR2 from the germline V gene are SGHAT and FQNNGV. V gave up 5 bases and J gave up 0 bases, with 14 bases separating them. The CDR3 contains 16 residues. This CDR3 is CASSQGEGYSNQPQHF. DNA of the CDR3: TGTGCCAGCAGCCAGGGAGAGGGGTATAGCAATCAGCCCCAGCATTTT.

The chain has TRBV2 and TRBJ1-3; the D is unclear. This CDR3 spans 15 amino acids. Germline-derived CDR1 and CDR2 are SNHLY and FYNNEI. V lost 0 bases and J 2 bases, leaving 8 bases between the germline ends. The CDR3 bases are TGTGCCAGCAGTGAAGCGCGGCTTCCTGGAAACACCATATATTTT. Its translation is CASSEARLPGNTIYF. The full variable domain, completed using reference TRBV2 and TRBJ1-3, is EPEVTQTPSHQVTQMGQEVILRCVPISNHLYFYWYRQILGQKVEFLVSFYNNEISEKSEIFDDQFSVERPDGSNFTLKIRSTKLEDSAMYFCASSEARLPGNTIYFGEGSWLTVV.

The chain recombines TRBV10-2 with TRBJ1-6, with a weak D call TRBD1 (5 bases). The V gene lost 2 bases and the J gene lost 18 bases, with 14 bases spanning the gap. Germline V gives CDR1 WSHSY, CDR2 SAAADI. The CDR3 totals 12 residues. The CDR3 DNA sequence: TGCGCCAGCAGTGAGGAGGGGACCAACAACCACTTT. This translates into CASSEEGTNNHF.

The chain uses TRBV19 and TRBJ2-1; 10 nucleotides agree with TRBD2. The CDR3 loop spans 14 amino acids. The trim removed 5 bases at V and 9 bases at J, leaving 7 bases unmatched. Germline V gene lookup returns CDR1 LNHDA and CDR2 SQIVND (reference sequence). This CDR3 reads CASSQAGGLGEQFF. The CDR3 nucleotides read TGTGCCAGTAGTCAAGCGGGAGGGCTTGGTGAGCAGTTCTTC. The full variable domain, with the rest looked up from reference TRBV19 and TRBJ2-1, is DGGITQSPKYLFRKEGQNVTLSCEQNLNHDAMYWYRQDPGQGLRLIYYSQIVNDFQKGDIAEGYSVSREKKESFPLTVTSAQKNPTAFYLCASSQAGGLGEQFFGPGTRLTVL.

The rearrangement joins TRBV9 to TRBJ2-1; no reliable D call. Germline V gene lookup returns CDR1 SGDLS and CDR2 YYNGEE. The V and J ends lost 0 bases and 3 bases respectively, with 10 bases between them. The CDR3 is made up of 15 amino acids. The DNA of the CDR3 is TGTGCCAGCAGCGTAGCTAGTATAGTCTACAATGAGCAGTTCTTC. Amino acids: CASSVASIVYNEQFF.

The chain has TRBV25-1 and TRBJ2-2, with 14 bases matching TRBD2. The CDR3 is made up of 17 amino acids. Looked up from germline, CDR1 is MGHDK and CDR2 is SYGVNS. V lost 6 bases and J lost 4; bases outside the gene matches: 7. The CDR3 nucleotides are TGTGCCAGCAGCTCGGGACTAGCGGGAGCGGGCACCGGGGAGCTGTTTTTT. As protein: CASSSGLAGAGTGELFF.

The chain combines TRBV7-6 with TRBJ2-2; perhaps TRBD2 as D (5 bases). Trimming took 7 bases from V and 4 from J, leaving 10 bases between them. CDR1 SGHVS and CDR2 FNYEAQ come from the germline V gene. The CDR3 is 13 residues long. Here the CDR3 reads CASTSGSTGELFF. Here the CDR3 DNA reads TGTGCCAGCACCTCGGGGAGCACCGGGGAGCTGTTTTTT.

V usage is TRBV9 and J usage is TRBJ2-7, with 7 bases that match TRBD1. The germline gives CDR1 SGDLS, CDR2 YYNGEE. J gave up 2 bases and V 0 bases, and 2 bases lay outside the gene matches. The CDR3 extends over 14 amino acids. In nucleotides, the CDR3 is TGTGCCAGCAGCGTAGATGGACAGGCCTACGAGCAGTACTTC. This gives the protein CASSVDGQAYEQYF.

The chain carries TRBV9 and TRBJ2-2, with D unresolved. V was pared by 0 bases and J by 7 bases, with 13 bases between. The CDR3 has 15 amino acids. Germline CDR1 is SGDLS and CDR2 is YYNGEE. The CDR3 DNA follows: TGTGCCAGCAGCGTAGATCTGGGTTCTGGCGGGGAGCTGTTTTTT. Encoded protein: CASSVDLGSGGELFF.

The rearrangement links TRBV12-5 to TRBJ2-1; 7 bases agree with TRBD2. The CDR3 covers 15 residues. The V segment lost 0 bases and the J segment 5 bases; nucleotides outside the gene matches: 4. Germline-derived CDR1 and CDR2 are LGHNT and FRNRAP. CDR3 sequence (DNA): TGTGCTAGTGGTTTGGTAGTGGGACTAAACAATGAGCAGTTCTTC. This translates into CASGLVVGLNNEQFF.

This clone showed up just once. The chain links TRBV5-1 to TRBJ1-6, with a weak D call TRBD1 (6 bases). V shed 4 bases and J shed 10 bases, with 12 bases lying between them. Germline V lookup: CDR1 SGHRS, CDR2 YFSETQ. The CDR3 loop spans 13 amino acids. The CDR3 spells CASSTAGESPLHF. DNA for the CDR3: TGCGCCAGCAGCACTGCAGGGGAATCACCCCTCCACTTT.

This sequence joins TRBV5-1 and TRBJ1-2; D call uncertain. The CDR3 is 17 residues long. Germline loops: CDR1 SGHRS, CDR2 YFSETQ. The V end lost 5 bases, the J end lost 8 bases, and 28 bases lay between the germline ends. The CDR3 DNA reads TGCGCCAGCAGTTTCTTCTTCCGGACCGAGTCCCTCGGGGGCTACACCTTC. Translating it yields CASSFFFRTESLGGYTF.

J is TRBJ2-2 and V is TRBV7-9; D gene unclear. Looked up from germline, CDR1 is SEHNR and CDR2 is FQNEAQ (reference sequence). Trimming shortened V by 1 base and J by 0 bases, and 18 bases separated the two germline ends. The CDR3 sequence is 19 residues long. CDR3 residues: CASSLDGDVGFANTGELFF. CDR3 sequence (DNA): TGTGCCAGCAGCTTAGATGGTGACGTAGGATTTGCGAACACCGGGGAGCTGTTTTTT.

CDR3 sequence: CASSLERFDEQFF. For the CDR3, the DNA is TGTGCCAGCAGCTTAGAGCGATTCGATGAGCAGTTCTTC. The rearrangement uses TRBV11-3 and TRBJ2-1; no clear D gene. Germline V gene sequence: CDR1 SGHNT, CDR2 YENEEA. V was cut by 0 bases and J by 8 bases, with 8 bases left in between. The CDR3 contains 13 residues. The whole variable domain, filled in from reference TRBV11-3 and TRBJ2-1, reads EAGVVQSPRYKIIEKKQPVAFWCNPISGHNTLYWYLQNLGQGPELLIRYENEEAVDDSQLPKDRFSAERLKGVDSTLKIQPAELGDSAVYLCASSLERFDEQFFGPGTRLTVL.

As DNA, the CDR3 is TGTGCCAGCAGTGGCTTATCTGGGGGCCAAGAGACCCAGTACTTC. It is translated as CASSGLSGGQETQYF. V usage is TRBV2 and J usage is TRBJ2-5; possibly TRBD1 or TRBD2 for D (5 bases each). The CDR3 has 15 residues. Germline CDR1 and CDR2: SNHLY and FYNNEI. Trimming removed 4 bases from V and 1 base from J, with 13 bases in between.

CDR3 DNA: TGCGCCAGCACCCCAACAGGGAGCGACTATGGCTACACCTTC. Amino acids: CASTPTGSDYGYTF. The chain links TRBV5-1 to TRBJ1-2; possible D gene TRBD1, 6 bases. Germline loops: CDR1 SGHRS, CDR2 YFSETQ. The CDR3 sequence is 14 residues long. Deletions cut 6 bases from V and 3 bases from J, with 15 bases between.

This clone was observed a single time. The chain employs TRBV29-1 and TRBJ1-2, with a weak D call TRBD1 (6 bases). Germline assignment: CDR1 SQVTM and CDR2 ANQGSEA. This CDR3 region has 13 residues. V lost 7 bases and J lost 4, with 16 bases in between. The CDR3 is CSGGSGVGYGYTF. The CDR3 DNA sequence: TGCAGCGGAGGGTCAGGGGTGGGCTATGGCTACACCTTC.

The rearrangement links TRBV5-1 to TRBJ1-2; no clear D. Germline lookup yields CDR1 SGHRS and CDR2 YFSETQ. This CDR3 spans 15 amino acids. Trimming took off 4 bases at V and 4 bases at J, with 17 bases between the two ends. CDR3 amino acids: CASSPRGPGVYGYTF. For the CDR3, the DNA is TGCGCCAGCAGCCCGAGAGGACCGGGTGTCTATGGCTACACCTTC.

The rearrangement links TRBV6-6 to TRBJ2-7, with D uncertain. From germline, CDR1 is MNHNY and CDR2 SVGAGI (reference sequence). The CDR3 spans 15 residues. Trimming took off 6 bases at V and 0 bases at J, with 15 bases between the two ends. The CDR3 DNA follows: TGTGCCAGCAGACCCTGGTCGGTGACCTCCTACGAGCAGTACTTC. Translating gives CASRPWSVTSYEQYF.

The V and J genes are TRBV5-1 and TRBJ2-5; 11 nucleotides agree with TRBD2. Germline V gene data show CDR1 as SGHRS and CDR2 as YFSETQ. The CDR3 has 16 amino acids. Losses at the gene ends were 4 bases for V and 5 bases for J; bases not matched to a gene: 10. The CDR3 sequence is CASSAFSSGRSETQYF. The DNA of the CDR3 is TGCGCCAGCAGCGCCTTCTCTAGCGGGAGGAGCGAGACCCAGTACTTC.